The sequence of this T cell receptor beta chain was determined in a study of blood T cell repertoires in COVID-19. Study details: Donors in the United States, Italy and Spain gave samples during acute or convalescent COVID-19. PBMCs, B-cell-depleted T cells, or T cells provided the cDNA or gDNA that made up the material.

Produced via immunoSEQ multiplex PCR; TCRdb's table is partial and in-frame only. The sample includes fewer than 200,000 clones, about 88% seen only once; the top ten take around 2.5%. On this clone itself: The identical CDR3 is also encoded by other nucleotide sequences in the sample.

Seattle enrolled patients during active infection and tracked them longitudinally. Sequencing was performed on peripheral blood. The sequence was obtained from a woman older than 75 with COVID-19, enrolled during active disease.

The CDR3 loop reads CASSPGYEQYF. The CDR3 DNA reads TGTGCCAGCAGTCCAGGGTACGAGCAGTACTTC. This sequence joins TRBV12-3 or TRBV12-4 and TRBJ2-7, with D maybe TRBD1 (5 bases). The V and J ends lost 5 bases and 4 bases respectively, with 6 bases between them. The CDR3 loop spans 11 amino acids.